This passage covers 24 T cell receptor beta chains from one sample sequenced in a study of CD8+ T cells in alopecia areata. Described treatment: oral pan-JAK inhibitor, 5-10 mg twice daily. Reverse transcribed after extraction, RNA yielded cDNA as the sequencing template. This table comes from immunoSEQ multiplex PCR, and its TCRdb copy is limited to in-frame clones, with some not included. In the table there are tens of thousands of clones, about 70% of which are singletons. The sequenced sample was CD8+ T cells sorted from blood, obtained around week 44, from a patient treated with tofacitinib. The receptors derive from a human donor with alopecia areata.

The table lists this clone with a few counts. The chain uses TRBV27 and TRBJ2-7; TRBD1 agrees at 9 bases. Germline V CDR1 and CDR2: MNHEY, SMNVEV (reference sequence). Trimming removed 5 bases from V and 4 bases from J; junction bases left unmatched: 6. The CDR3 contains 14 residues. CDR3: CASSDWTGEYEQYF. CDR3 in DNA: TGTGCCAGCAGTGATTGGACAGGGGAGTACGAGCAGTACTTC.

A few counts support this clone. The rearrangement joins TRBV29-1 to TRBJ2-1; D is uncertain. V was cut by 3 bases and J by 4 bases, with 4 bases left in between. In germline, CDR1 is SQVTM, CDR2 ANQGSEA. CDR3 length: 11 residues. CDR3 residues: CSVDSYNEQFF. For the CDR3, the DNA is TGCAGCGTTGACTCATACAATGAGCAGTTCTTC.

The DNA of the CDR3 is TGTGCCAGCAGCCTTCGGACAGGGGGGAACACCGGGGAGCTGTTTTTT. It is translated as CASSLRTGGNTGELFF. The rearrangement uses TRBV7-9 and TRBJ2-2; 10 bases map to TRBD1. The CDR3 has 16 amino acids. Germline V lookup: CDR1 SEHNR, CDR2 FQNEAQ (reference sequence). V gave up 5 bases and J gave up 1 base; unmatched junction bases: 4. The variable domain in full, with the rest retrieved from reference TRBV7-9 and TRBJ2-2, is DTGVSQNPRHKITKRGQNVTFRCDPISEHNRLYWYRQTLGQGPEFLTYFQNEAQLEKSRLLSDRFSAERPKGSFSTLEIQRTEQGDSAMYLCASSLRTGGNTGELFFGEGSRLTVL.

Of note for this clone: The sample carries other DNA sequences with the same CDR3. The chain couples TRBV30 to TRBJ1-5, with D hard to call. CDR1 and CDR2 (germline): GTSNPN, SVGIG (reference sequence). The CDR3 has 13 residues. Trimming stripped 2 bases from V and 0 bases from J, with 5 bases between. The CDR3 bases are TGTGCCTGGAGTAGTGGTAGCAATCAGCCCCAGCATTTT. Translating gives CAWSSGSNQPQHF. The whole variable domain, remainder taken from reference TRBV30 and TRBJ1-5, is SQTIHQWPATLVQPVGSPLSLECTVEGTSNPNLYWYRQAAGRGLQLLFYSVGIGQISSEVPQNLSASRPQDRQFILSSKKLLLSDSGFYLCAWSSGSNQPQHFGDGTRLSIL.

The rearrangement links TRBV10-3 to TRBJ2-2; D is tentatively TRBD1 or TRBD2 (5 bases each). CDR1 ENHRY and CDR2 SYGVKD come from the germline V gene. The V end was cut by 9 bases, the J end by 1 base, with 9 bases between. The CDR3 has 13 residues. The CDR3 loop is CAIGTGNTGELFF. In nucleotides, the CDR3 is TGTGCCATTGGGACGGGGAACACCGGGGAGCTGTTTTTT.

This clone was seen a few times. The V and J genes are TRBV29-1 and TRBJ1-1; 7 bases are a match to TRBD1. Germline V gene lookup returns CDR1 SQVTM and CDR2 ANQGSEA. The CDR3 totals 11 residues. J gave up 11 bases and V 3 bases, and 6 bases lay outside the gene matches. The CDR3 DNA reads as TGCAGCGTTGAGACAGGGATGGAGGCTTTCTTT. This translates into CSVETGMEAFF.

The chain is built from TRBV29-1 and TRBJ1-1, with D possibly TRBD1 on 5 matching bases. V lost 6 bases and J lost 10, with 21 bases in between. Germline-derived CDR1 and CDR2 are SQVTM and ANQGSEA. The CDR3 has 13 amino acids. The CDR3 reads CSVRKPGVLGAFF. CDR3 nucleotide sequence: TGCAGCGTACGAAAACCGGGGGTTCTCGGAGCTTTCTTT. Combining the CDR3 with reference TRBV29-1 and TRBJ1-1 gives the whole variable domain SAVISQKPSRDICQRGTSLTIQCQVDSQVTMMFWYRQQPGQSLTLIATANQGSEATYESGFVIDKFPISRPNLTFSTLTVSNMSPEDSSIYLCSVRKPGVLGAFFGQGTRLTVV.

The chain couples TRBV7-3 to TRBJ2-3; the match to TRBD1 covers 8 bases. CDR3 length: 14 residues. J lost 4 bases, V lost 4 bases, and 4 bases had no gene match. CDR1 is SGHTA, CDR2 FQGTGA, per germline. CDR3 protein: CASSYRGFSDTQYF. The CDR3 DNA reads as TGTGCCAGCAGCTACAGGGGGTTCTCAGATACGCAGTATTTT.

The chain carries TRBV11-2 and TRBJ2-1; D may be TRBD1 or TRBD2 (6 bases each). CDR1 is SGHAT and CDR2 is FQNNGV in the germline V gene. V lost 2 bases and J lost 3, with 14 bases in between. CDR3 length: 16 residues. This chain's CDR3 is CASSLRPGGNYNEQFF. The CDR3 DNA sequence: TGTGCCAGCAGCTTACGCCCCGGGGGCAACTACAATGAGCAGTTCTTC.

This clone has a handful of counts. The CDR3 region is CASSLSRKRGPYEQYF. In nucleotides, the CDR3 is TGTGCCAGCAGTTTATCGAGAAAGCGGGGGCCCTACGAGCAGTACTTC. The V call is TRBV27, the J call TRBJ2-7; 8 bases line up with TRBD2. With 0 bases clipped from V and 2 bases from J, the junction kept 6 bases outside the gene matches. Germline V gives CDR1 MNHEY, CDR2 SMNVEV (reference sequence). CDR3 size: 16 residues.

The chain employs TRBV2 and TRBJ2-3, with a possible D match to TRBD1 (6 bases). Germline CDR1 SNHLY, CDR2 FYNNEI. Trimming took off 0 bases at V and 3 bases at J, with 16 bases between the two ends. The CDR3 is made up of 17 amino acids. CDR3 nucleotide sequence: TGTGCCAGCAGTGAAGCGGCGACAGGTCGATGGACAGATACGCAGTATTTT. This gives the protein CASSEAATGRWTDTQYF.

J is TRBJ1-1 and V is TRBV2; tentatively, D is TRBD1 (5 bases). Germline V gene lookup returns CDR1 SNHLY and CDR2 FYNNEI. The CDR3 has 14 amino acids. Trimming took off 10 bases at V and 0 bases at J, with 15 bases between the two ends. The CDR3 loop is CAIELTVMNTEAFF. CDR3 coding DNA: TGTGCCATCGAGTTGACAGTGATGAACACTGAAGCTTTCTTT.

A few counts support this clone. The V gene is TRBV9, the J gene TRBJ2-1; 10 bases match TRBD2. Germline CDR1 SGDLS, CDR2 YYNGEE. V trimming: 3 bases; J trimming: 2 bases; junction bases outside the gene matches: 5. CDR3 length equals 16 residues. CDR3 bases: TGTGCCAGCAGCGGACCTAGCGGGGGAGCCTACAATGAGCAGTTCTTC. Its translation is CASSGPSGGAYNEQFF. The full variable domain, its missing parts supplied by reference TRBV9 and TRBJ2-1, is DSGVTQTPKHLITATGQRVTLRCSPRSGDLSVYWYQQSLDQGLQFLIQYYNGEERAKGNILERFSAQQFPDLHSELNLSSLELGDSALYFCASSGPSGGAYNEQFFGPGTRLTVL.

This clone occurred a few times. The J gene is TRBJ2-3, the V gene TRBV7-8; 8 positions match TRBD2. Losses at the gene ends were 6 bases for V and 4 bases for J; bases not matched to a gene: 12. Per germline, CDR1 SGHVS and CDR2 FQNEAQ. The CDR3 length is 16 residues. The CDR3 sequence is CASRLKRGGGADTQYF. The CDR3 region has the DNA TGTGCCAGCAGACTCAAACGGGGGGGAGGAGCAGATACGCAGTATTTT.

Concerning this clone itself: At the DNA level, this CDR3 is encoded by other sequences in the same sample as well. The rearrangement uses TRBV2 and TRBJ2-7, with D unclear. The CDR3 has 11 amino acids. Germline CDR1 SNHLY, CDR2 FYNNEI. The V gene lost 5 bases and the J gene lost 3 bases, with 5 bases spanning the gap. The CDR3 sequence: CASSSNYEQYF. For the CDR3, the DNA is TGTGCCAGCAGTAGTAACTACGAGCAGTACTTC. Full variable domain (rest looked up from reference TRBV2 and TRBJ2-7): EPEVTQTPSHQVTQMGQEVILRCVPISNHLYFYWYRQILGQKVEFLVSFYNNEISEKSEIFDDQFSVERPDGSNFTLKIRSTKLEDSAMYFCASSSNYEQYFGPGTRLTVT.

V usage is TRBV11-2 and J usage is TRBJ2-5; 7 nucleotides align to TRBD1. V dropped 5 bases and J dropped 4; count of bases not matched to a gene: 7. The germline gives CDR1 SGHAT, CDR2 FQNNGV. The CDR3 consists of 14 residues. The CDR3 bases are TGTGCCAGCAGCAGGGGACAGTCTCGAGAGACCCAGTACTTC. Encoded protein: CASSRGQSRETQYF. The entire variable domain, with the rest obtained from reference TRBV11-2 and TRBJ2-5, is as follows: EAGVAQSPRYKIIEKRQSVAFWCNPISGHATLYWYQQILGQGPKLLIQFQNNGVVDDSQLPKDRFSAERLKGVDSTLKIQPAKLEDSAVYLCASSRGQSRETQYFGPGTRLLVL.

The chain couples TRBV7-9 to TRBJ1-4; 9 bases are a match to TRBD1. Trimming removed 3 bases from V and 6 bases from J; junction bases left unmatched: 5. Looked up from germline, CDR1 is SEHNR and CDR2 is FQNEAQ (reference sequence). This CDR3 comprises 15 residues. The CDR3 coding sequence is TGTGCCAGCAGCTTTCTCCGGGACAGGGATGAAAAACTGTTTTTT. Its protein is CASSFLRDRDEKLFF.

V usage is TRBV7-8 and J usage is TRBJ2-7; TRBD2 matches 9 bases. With V trimmed by 1 base and J by 0 bases, 1 base remained unmatched. There are 15 residues in the CDR3. The germline gives CDR1 SGHVS, CDR2 FQNEAQ. This chain's CDR3 is CASSLGTSASYEQYF. The CDR3 DNA is TGTGCCAGCAGCTTAGGGACTAGCGCCTCCTACGAGCAGTACTTC.

The chain has TRBV4-1 and TRBJ1-2, with 7 nucleotides matching TRBD1. Per germline, CDR1 MGHRA and CDR2 YSYEKL. Trimming at V came to 4 bases and at J to 3 bases, leaving 11 bases not matched to a gene. The CDR3 is made up of 16 amino acids. The CDR3 protein is CASSPASQGPHYGYTF. In nucleotides, the CDR3 is TGCGCCAGCAGCCCTGCATCACAGGGGCCCCACTATGGCTACACCTTC.

V is TRBV5-1 and J is TRBJ2-1, with TRBD2 matching 12 bases. This CDR3 is built from 14 residues. The germline V gene has CDR1 SGHRS and CDR2 YFSETQ. V was pared by 7 bases and J by 6 bases, with 5 bases of the junction left unmatched. The CDR3, as DNA: TGCGCCAGCTCGACTAGCGGGGGTCTCAATGAGCAGTTCTTC. Protein: CASSTSGGLNEQFF.

The CDR3: CSVAAAGASTDTQYF. The CDR3 bases are TGCAGCGTTGCTGCAGCGGGGGCTAGCACAGATACGCAGTATTTT. The V gene is TRBV29-1, the J gene TRBJ2-3; 8 nucleotides match TRBD2. Germline V gene data show CDR1 as SQVTM and CDR2 as ANQGSEA. With V trimmed by 4 bases and J by 0 bases, 6 bases remained unmatched. There are 15 residues in the CDR3.

The chain uses TRBV13 and TRBJ2-7; 11 bases are shared with TRBD1. The CDR3 contains 14 residues. Germline V gives CDR1 PRHDT, CDR2 FYEKMQ (reference sequence). After removal of 7 bases from V and 5 bases from J, the junction contained 7 bases not matched to a gene. The CDR3 DNA follows: TGTGCCAGCACCTACTGGACAGGGGGCAACGAGCAGTACTTC. Protein: CASTYWTGGNEQYF.

The chain recombines TRBV7-6 with TRBJ2-7; tentative D call: TRBD1 (5 bases). Germline V gives CDR1 SGHVS, CDR2 FNYEAQ. The CDR3 is made up of 13 amino acids. Trimming left V 6 bases short and J 4 bases short, with 13 bases between. CDR3 loop: CASSPGPGYEQYF. In DNA form, the CDR3 reads TGTGCCAGCAGTCCAGGGCCGGGTTACGAGCAGTACTTC.

The rearrangement links TRBV5-6 to TRBJ2-3, with 7 positions matching TRBD2. Germline assignment: CDR1 SGHDT and CDR2 YYEEEE. This CDR3 is 15 amino acids long. V lost 4 bases to trimming and J lost 4 bases; unmatched junction nucleotides: 9. The CDR3 bases are TGTGCCAGCAGCACCACTAGAGGGAGGGCAGATACGCAGTATTTT. This gives the protein CASSTTRGRADTQYF.